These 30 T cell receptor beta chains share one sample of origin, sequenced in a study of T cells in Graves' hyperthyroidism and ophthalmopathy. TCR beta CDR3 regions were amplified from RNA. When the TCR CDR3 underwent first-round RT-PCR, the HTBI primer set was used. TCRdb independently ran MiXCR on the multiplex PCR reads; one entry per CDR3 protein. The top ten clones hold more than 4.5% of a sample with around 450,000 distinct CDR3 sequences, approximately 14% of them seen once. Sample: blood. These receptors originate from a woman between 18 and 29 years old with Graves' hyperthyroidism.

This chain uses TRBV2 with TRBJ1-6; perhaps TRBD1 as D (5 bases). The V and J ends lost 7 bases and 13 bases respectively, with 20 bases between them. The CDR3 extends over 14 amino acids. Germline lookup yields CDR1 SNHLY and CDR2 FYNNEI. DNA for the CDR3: TGTGCCAGCATGAGAGAATTCACAGGAGGGCCCCTCCACTTT. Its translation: CASMREFTGGPLHF.

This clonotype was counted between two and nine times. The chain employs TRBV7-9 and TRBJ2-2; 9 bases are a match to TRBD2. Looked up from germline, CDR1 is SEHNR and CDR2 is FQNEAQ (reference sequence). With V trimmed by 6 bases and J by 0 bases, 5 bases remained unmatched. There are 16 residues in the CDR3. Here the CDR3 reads CASSRPSGANTGELFF. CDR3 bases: TGTGCCAGCAGTCGTCCTAGCGGGGCGAACACCGGGGAGCTGTTTTTT.

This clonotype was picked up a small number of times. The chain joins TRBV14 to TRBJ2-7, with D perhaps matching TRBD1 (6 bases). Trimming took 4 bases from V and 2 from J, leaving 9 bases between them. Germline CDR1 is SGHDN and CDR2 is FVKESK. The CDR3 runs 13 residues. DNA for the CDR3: TGTGCCAGCAGCCGACAGGAAACCTACGAGCAGTACTTC. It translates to CASSRQETYEQYF.

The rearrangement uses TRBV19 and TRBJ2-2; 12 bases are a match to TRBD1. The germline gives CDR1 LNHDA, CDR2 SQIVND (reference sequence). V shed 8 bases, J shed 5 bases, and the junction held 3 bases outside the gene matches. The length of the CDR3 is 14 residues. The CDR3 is CASGTGGRTGELFF. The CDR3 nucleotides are TGTGCCAGTGGGACAGGGGGCCGGACCGGGGAGCTGTTTTTT. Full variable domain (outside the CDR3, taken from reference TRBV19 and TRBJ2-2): DGGITQSPKYLFRKEGQNVTLSCEQNLNHDAMYWYRQDPGQGLRLIYYSQIVNDFQKGDIAEGYSVSREKKESFPLTVTSAQKNPTAFYLCASGTGGRTGELFFGEGSRLTVL.

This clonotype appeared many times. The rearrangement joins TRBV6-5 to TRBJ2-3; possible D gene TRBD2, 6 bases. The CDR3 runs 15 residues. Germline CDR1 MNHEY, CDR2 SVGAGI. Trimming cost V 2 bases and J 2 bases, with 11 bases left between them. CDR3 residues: CASSYVWGDTDTQYF. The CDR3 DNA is TGTGCCAGCAGTTACGTGTGGGGGGACACAGATACGCAGTATTTT.

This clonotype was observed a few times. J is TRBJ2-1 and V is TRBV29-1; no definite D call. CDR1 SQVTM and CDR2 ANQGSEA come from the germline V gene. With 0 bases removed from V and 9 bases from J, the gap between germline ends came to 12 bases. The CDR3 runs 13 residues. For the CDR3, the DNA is TGCAGCGTTGAAGATGGAATAATAGGTGAGCAGTTCTTC. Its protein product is CSVEDGIIGEQFF.

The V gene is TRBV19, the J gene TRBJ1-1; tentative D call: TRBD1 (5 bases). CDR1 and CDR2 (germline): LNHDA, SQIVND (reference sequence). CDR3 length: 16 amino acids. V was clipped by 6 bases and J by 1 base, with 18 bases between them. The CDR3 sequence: CASRPLPQGSNTEAFF. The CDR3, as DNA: TGTGCCAGTAGGCCCCTGCCTCAGGGCTCGAACACTGAAGCTTTCTTT.

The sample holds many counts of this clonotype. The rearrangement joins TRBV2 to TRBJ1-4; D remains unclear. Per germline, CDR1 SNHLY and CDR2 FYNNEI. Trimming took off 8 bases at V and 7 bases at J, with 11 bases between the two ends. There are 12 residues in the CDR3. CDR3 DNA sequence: TGTGCCAGCTTTGGACGGCGTGAAAAACTGTTTTTT. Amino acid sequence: CASFGRREKLFF.

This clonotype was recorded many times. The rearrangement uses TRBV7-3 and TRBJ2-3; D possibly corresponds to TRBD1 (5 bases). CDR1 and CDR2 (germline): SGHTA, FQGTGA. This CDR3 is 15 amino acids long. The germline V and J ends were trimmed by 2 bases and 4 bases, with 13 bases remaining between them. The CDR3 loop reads CASSLVQGAADTQYF. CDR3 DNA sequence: TGTGCCAGCAGCTTAGTGCAGGGTGCGGCAGATACGCAGTATTTT.

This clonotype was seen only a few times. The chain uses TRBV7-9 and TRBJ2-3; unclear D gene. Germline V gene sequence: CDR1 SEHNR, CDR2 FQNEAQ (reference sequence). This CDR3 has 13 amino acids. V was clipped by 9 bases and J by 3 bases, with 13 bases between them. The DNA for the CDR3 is TGTGCCAGTTCGGAACATACTACAGATACGCAGTATTTT. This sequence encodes CASSEHTTDTQYF.

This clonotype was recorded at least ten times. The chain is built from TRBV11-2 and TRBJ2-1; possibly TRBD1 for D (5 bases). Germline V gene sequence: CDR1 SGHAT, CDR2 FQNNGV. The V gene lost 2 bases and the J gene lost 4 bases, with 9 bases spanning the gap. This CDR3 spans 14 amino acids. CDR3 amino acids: CASSLMDIYNEQFF. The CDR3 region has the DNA TGTGCCAGCAGCTTAATGGACATTTACAATGAGCAGTTCTTC.

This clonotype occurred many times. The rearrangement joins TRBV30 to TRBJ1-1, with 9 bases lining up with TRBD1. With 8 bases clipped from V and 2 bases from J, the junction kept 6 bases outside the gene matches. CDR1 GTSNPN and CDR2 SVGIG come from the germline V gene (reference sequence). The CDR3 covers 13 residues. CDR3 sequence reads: CAGQGNLNTEAFF. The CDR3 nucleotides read TGTGCCGGACAGGGGAACCTTAACACTGAAGCTTTCTTT.

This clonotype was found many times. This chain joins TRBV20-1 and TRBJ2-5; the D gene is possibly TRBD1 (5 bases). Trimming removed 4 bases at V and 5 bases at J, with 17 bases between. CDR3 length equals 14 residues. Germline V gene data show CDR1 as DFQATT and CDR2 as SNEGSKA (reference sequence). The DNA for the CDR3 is TGCAGTGCTATGAAGGGGTGGATTGGGGAGACCCAGTACTTC. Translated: CSAMKGWIGETQYF.

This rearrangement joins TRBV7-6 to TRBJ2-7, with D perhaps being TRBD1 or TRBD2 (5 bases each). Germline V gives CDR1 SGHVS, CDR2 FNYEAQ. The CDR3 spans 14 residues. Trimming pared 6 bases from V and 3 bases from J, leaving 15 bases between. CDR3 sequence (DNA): TGTGCCAGCAGTCCGACGGATGGGGGCTACGAGCAGTACTTC. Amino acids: CASSPTDGGYEQYF.

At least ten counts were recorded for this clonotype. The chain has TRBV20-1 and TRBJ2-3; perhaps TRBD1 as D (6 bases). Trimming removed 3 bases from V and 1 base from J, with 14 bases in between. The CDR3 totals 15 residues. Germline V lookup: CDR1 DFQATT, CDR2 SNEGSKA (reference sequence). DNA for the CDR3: TGCAGTGCTAGCCCCGGGACAACTGGCACAGATACGCAGTATTTT. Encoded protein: CSASPGTTGTDTQYF.

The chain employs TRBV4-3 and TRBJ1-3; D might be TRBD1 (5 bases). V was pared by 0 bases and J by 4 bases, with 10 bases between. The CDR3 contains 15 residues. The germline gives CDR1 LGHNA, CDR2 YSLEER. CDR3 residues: CASSQEVGEGNTIYF. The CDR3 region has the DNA TGCGCCAGCAGCCAAGAGGTGGGGGAGGGAAACACCATATATTTT.

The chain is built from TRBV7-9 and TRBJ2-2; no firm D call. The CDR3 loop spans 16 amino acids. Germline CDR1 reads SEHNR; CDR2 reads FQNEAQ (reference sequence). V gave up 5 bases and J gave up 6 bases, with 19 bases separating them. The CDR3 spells CASSPARLLLPGELFF. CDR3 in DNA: TGTGCCAGCAGCCCCGCCCGCCTACTCCTCCCCGGGGAGCTGTTTTTT.

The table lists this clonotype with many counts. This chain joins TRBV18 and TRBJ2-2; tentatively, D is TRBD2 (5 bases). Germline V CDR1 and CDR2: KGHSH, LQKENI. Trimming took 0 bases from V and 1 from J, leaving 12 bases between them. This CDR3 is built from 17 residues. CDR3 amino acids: CASSPPAIARNTGELFF. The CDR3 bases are TGTGCCAGCTCACCACCGGCGATAGCGCGGAACACCGGGGAGCTGTTTTTT.

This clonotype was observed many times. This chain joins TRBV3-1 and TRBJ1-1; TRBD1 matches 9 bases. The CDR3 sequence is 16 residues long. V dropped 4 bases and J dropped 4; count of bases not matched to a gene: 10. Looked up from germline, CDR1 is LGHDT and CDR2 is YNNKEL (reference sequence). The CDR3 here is CASSLSATGGGTEAFF. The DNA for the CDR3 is TGTGCCAGCAGCCTTTCCGCGACAGGGGGAGGCACTGAAGCTTTCTTT.

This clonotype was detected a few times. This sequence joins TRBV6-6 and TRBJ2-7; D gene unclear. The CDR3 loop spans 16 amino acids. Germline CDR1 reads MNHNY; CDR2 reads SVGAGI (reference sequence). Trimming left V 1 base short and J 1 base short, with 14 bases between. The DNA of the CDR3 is TGTGCCAGCAGTTACTTTTACGCGCTCAGGTCCTACGAGCAGTACTTC. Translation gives CASSYFYALRSYEQYF.

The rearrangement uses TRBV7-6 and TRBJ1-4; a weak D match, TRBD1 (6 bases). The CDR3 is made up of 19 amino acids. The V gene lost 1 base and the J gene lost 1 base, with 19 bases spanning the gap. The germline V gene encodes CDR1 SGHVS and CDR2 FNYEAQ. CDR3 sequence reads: CASSLGRQPYRVTNEKLFF. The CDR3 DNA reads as TGTGCCAGCAGCTTAGGCCGCCAACCGTACAGGGTAACTAATGAAAAACTGTTTTTT.

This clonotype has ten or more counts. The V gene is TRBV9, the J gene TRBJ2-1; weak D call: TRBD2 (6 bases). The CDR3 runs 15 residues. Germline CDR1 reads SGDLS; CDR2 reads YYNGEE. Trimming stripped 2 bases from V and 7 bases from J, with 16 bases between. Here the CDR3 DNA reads TGTGCCAGCAGCGTTTCTAGCGAAAGTTGGAATGAGCAGTTCTTC. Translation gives CASSVSSESWNEQFF. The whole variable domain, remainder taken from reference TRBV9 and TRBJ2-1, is DSGVTQTPKHLITATGQRVTLRCSPRSGDLSVYWYQQSLDQGLQFLIQYYNGEERAKGNILERFSAQQFPDLHSELNLSSLELGDSALYFCASSVSSESWNEQFFGPGTRLTVL.

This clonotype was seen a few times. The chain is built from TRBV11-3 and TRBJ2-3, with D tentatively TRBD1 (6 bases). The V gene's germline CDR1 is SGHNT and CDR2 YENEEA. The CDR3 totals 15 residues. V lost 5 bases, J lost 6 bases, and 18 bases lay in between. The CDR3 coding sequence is TGTGCCAGCAGCCCAAGACTCCTGGGGGCCGATACGCAGTATTTT. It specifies CASSPRLLGADTQYF.

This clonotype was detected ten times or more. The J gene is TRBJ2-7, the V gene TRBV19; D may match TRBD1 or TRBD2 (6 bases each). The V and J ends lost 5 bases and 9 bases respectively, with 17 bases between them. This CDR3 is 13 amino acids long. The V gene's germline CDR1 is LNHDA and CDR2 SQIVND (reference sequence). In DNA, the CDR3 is TGTGCCAGTAGTGACGGAGGGGGTGGCGGGCAGTACTTC. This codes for CASSDGGGGGQYF.

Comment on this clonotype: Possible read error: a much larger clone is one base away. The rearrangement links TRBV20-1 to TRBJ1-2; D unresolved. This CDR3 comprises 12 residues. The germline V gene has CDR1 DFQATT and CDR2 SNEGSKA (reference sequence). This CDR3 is CSPRRHNYGYTF. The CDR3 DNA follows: TGCAGTCCTAGACGGCATAACTATGGCTACACCTTC.

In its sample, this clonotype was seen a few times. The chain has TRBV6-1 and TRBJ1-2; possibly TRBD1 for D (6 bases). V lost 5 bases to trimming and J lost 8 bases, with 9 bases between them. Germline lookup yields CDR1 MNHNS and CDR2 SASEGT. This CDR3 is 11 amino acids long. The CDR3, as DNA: TGTGCCAGCAGTACAGGGAAGGGCTACACCTTC. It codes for CASSTGKGYTF.

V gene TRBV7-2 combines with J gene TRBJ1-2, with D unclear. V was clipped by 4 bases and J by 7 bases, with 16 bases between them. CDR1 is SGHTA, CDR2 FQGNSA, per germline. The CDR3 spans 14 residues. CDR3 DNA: TGTGCCAGCAGCTCCCGGAAAGAGAGAGGTGGCTACACCTTC. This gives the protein CASSSRKERGGYTF.

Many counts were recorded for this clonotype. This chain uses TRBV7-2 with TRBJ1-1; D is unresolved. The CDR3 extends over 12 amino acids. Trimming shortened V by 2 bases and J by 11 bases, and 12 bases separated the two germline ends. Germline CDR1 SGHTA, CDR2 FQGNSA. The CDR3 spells CASSLRGGLAFF. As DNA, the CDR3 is TGTGCCAGCAGCTTAAGAGGAGGACTCGCTTTCTTT.

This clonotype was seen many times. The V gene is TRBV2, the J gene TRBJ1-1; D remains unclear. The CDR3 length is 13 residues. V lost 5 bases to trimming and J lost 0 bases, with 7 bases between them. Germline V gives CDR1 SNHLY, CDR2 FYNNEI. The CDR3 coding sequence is TGTGCCAGCAGTAAAGGTCTGAACACTGAAGCTTTCTTT. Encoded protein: CASSKGLNTEAFF.

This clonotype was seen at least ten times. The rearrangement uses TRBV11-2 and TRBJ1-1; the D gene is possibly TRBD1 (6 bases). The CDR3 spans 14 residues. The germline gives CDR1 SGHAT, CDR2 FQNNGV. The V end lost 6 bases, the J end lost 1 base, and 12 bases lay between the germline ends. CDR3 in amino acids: CASRTQGTNTEAFF. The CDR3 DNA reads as TGTGCCAGCAGGACACAGGGTACGAACACTGAAGCTTTCTTT. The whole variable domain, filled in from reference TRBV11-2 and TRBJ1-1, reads EAGVAQSPRYKIIEKRQSVAFWCNPISGHATLYWYQQILGQGPKLLIQFQNNGVVDDSQLPKDRFSAERLKGVDSTLKIQPAKLEDSAVYLCASRTQGTNTEAFFGQGTRLTVV.